Below, 29 T cell receptor beta chains from the same sample are listed, as sequenced in a study of identifying expanded T cells in peripheral blood. Clones were sequenced by immunoSEQ multiplex PCR, and TCRdb holds only the in-frame ones, with some missing. The data show nearly 60,000 clones, around nine tenths seen once. Specimen: blood. Receptors originate from a person aged 18 to 70 in good health.

The rearrangement joins TRBV9 to TRBJ2-1, with 11 positions matching TRBD2. With 1 base clipped from V and 4 bases from J, the junction kept 4 bases outside the gene matches. In germline, CDR1 is SGDLS, CDR2 YYNGEE. The CDR3 is 16 residues long. This chain's CDR3 is CASSVITSGSYNEQFF. DNA for the CDR3: TGTGCCAGCAGCGTAATTACTAGCGGGAGTTACAATGAGCAGTTCTTC.

V is TRBV7-2 and J is TRBJ1-1; the match to TRBD1 covers 10 bases. Germline-derived CDR1 and CDR2 are SGHTA and FQGNSA. Trimming took 2 bases from V and 8 from J; bases not matched to a gene: 8. CDR3 length equals 15 residues. This CDR3 is CASSLPGQGFREAFF. DNA for the CDR3: TGTGCCAGCAGCTTACCGGGACAGGGGTTTAGGGAAGCTTTCTTT.

The chain employs TRBV15 and TRBJ2-7; 7 bases line up with TRBD2. The CDR3 sequence is 19 residues long. Germline CDR1 reads LNHNV; CDR2 reads YYDKDF (reference sequence). The ends lost 0 bases at V and 2 bases at J; junction bases unmatched: 16. In DNA, the CDR3 is TGTGCCACCAGCAGAGACCTTTCGGGGACTACCTTAGGGACCTACGAGCAGTACTTC. It is translated as CATSRDLSGTTLGTYEQYF.

This chain links TRBV5-6 with TRBJ1-1; D perhaps matches TRBD1 (6 bases). Germline V gene lookup returns CDR1 SGHDT and CDR2 YYEEEE. V was cut by 0 bases and J by 4 bases, with 10 bases left in between. This CDR3 has 14 residues. The CDR3 loop reads CASSLGTGATEAFF. Written as DNA, the CDR3 is TGTGCCAGCAGCTTGGGAACGGGGGCCACTGAAGCTTTCTTT.

The V and J genes are TRBV7-8 and TRBJ2-3; D remains ambiguous. The CDR3 has 15 residues. The germline gives CDR1 SGHVS, CDR2 FQNEAQ. V was clipped by 5 bases and J by 0 bases, with 12 bases between them. The CDR3, as DNA: TGTGCCAGCAGCCGACTTCCCCCTAGCACAGATACGCAGTATTTT. Translated: CASSRLPPSTDTQYF.

This sequence joins TRBV19 and TRBJ2-1; 9 positions match TRBD1. The CDR3 is 14 residues long. Losses at the gene ends were 7 bases for V and 6 bases for J; bases not matched to a gene: 7. Germline CDR1 LNHDA, CDR2 SQIVND (reference sequence). CDR3 sequence (DNA): TGTGCCAGTATGTCGGGACAGGGTGCCAATGAGCAGTTCTTC. Translating it yields CASMSGQGANEQFF.

This clone turned up a few times. The rearrangement links TRBV5-6 to TRBJ2-2; TRBD1 matches at 7 bases. Germline assignment: CDR1 SGHDT and CDR2 YYEEEE. J was trimmed by 3 bases and V by 0 bases; bases with no gene match: 2. CDR3 length: 15 residues. DNA of the CDR3: TGTGCCAGCAGCTTGGGACAGGGTGACACCGGGGAGCTGTTTTTT. Translated: CASSLGQGDTGELFF. Using reference TRBV5-6 and TRBJ2-2 for the parts outside the CDR3, the full variable domain is DAGVTQSPTHLIKTRGQQVTLRCSPKSGHDTVSWYQQALGQGPQFIFQYYEEEERQRGNFPDRFSGHQFPNYSSELNVNALLLGDSALYLCASSLGQGDTGELFFGEGSRLTVL.

The J gene is TRBJ2-2, the V gene TRBV30; tentative D call: TRBD2 (5 bases). Trimming stripped 1 base from V and 6 bases from J, with 18 bases between. CDR3 length equals 16 residues. CDR1 and CDR2 from the germline V gene are GTSNPN and SVGIG (reference sequence). The CDR3 DNA sequence: TGTGCCTGGAGTGGGCGTCGAGGGTTCGAAGCCGGGGAGCTGTTTTTT. Amino acids: CAWSGRRGFEAGELFF.

V usage is TRBV15 and J usage is TRBJ2-7; 8 bases fit TRBD1. V dropped 0 bases and J dropped 5; count of bases not matched to a gene: 6. The CDR3 consists of 15 residues. Germline CDR1 and CDR2: LNHNV and YYDKDF (reference sequence). CDR3 loop: CATSRDYAGGNEQYF. The CDR3 nucleotides read TGTGCCACCAGCAGAGATTACGCAGGGGGCAACGAGCAGTACTTC.

V is TRBV10-3 and J is TRBJ2-5, with 10 bases lining up with TRBD2. CDR3 length: 15 residues. Germline V gives CDR1 ENHRY, CDR2 SYGVKD. With 4 bases clipped from V and 4 bases from J, the junction kept 6 bases outside the gene matches. CDR3 nucleotides: TGTGCCATCAGTGGCTCTAGCGGGGGAGCAGAGACCCAGTACTTC. Amino acid sequence: CAISGSSGGAETQYF.

This rearrangement joins TRBV10-3 to TRBJ2-7, with D possibly matching TRBD1 (6 bases). This CDR3 comprises 10 residues. CDR1 and CDR2 from the germline V gene are ENHRY and SYGVKD. With 10 bases removed from V and 4 bases from J, the gap between germline ends came to 8 bases. CDR3: CASDRYEQYF. For the CDR3, the DNA is TGTGCCAGCGACAGGTACGAGCAGTACTTC.

This chain joins TRBV12-5 and TRBJ2-5; no definite D call. From germline, CDR1 is LGHNT and CDR2 FRNRAP. The CDR3 runs 12 residues. Trimming cost V 1 base and J 4 bases, with 4 bases left between them. CDR3 residues: CASGLGGETQYF. The CDR3 DNA sequence: TGTGCTAGTGGTTTGGGTGGAGAGACCCAGTACTTC.

The gene calls are TRBV7-2 and TRBJ2-2; 14 bases line up with TRBD2. The V segment lost 8 bases and the J segment 8 bases; nucleotides outside the gene matches: 19. Germline CDR1 and CDR2: SGHTA and FQGNSA. The CDR3 spans 19 residues. The CDR3 sequence is CASGGLAGVGSFRLGELFF. The CDR3 DNA reads TGTGCCAGCGGGGGACTAGCGGGAGTAGGGTCGTTTAGACTGGGGGAGCTGTTTTTT.

The V gene is TRBV19, the J gene TRBJ2-1, with 12 bases lining up with TRBD2. Trimming removed 7 bases from V and 0 bases from J; junction bases left unmatched: 13. CDR3 length: 19 amino acids. CDR1 LNHDA and CDR2 SQIVND come from the germline V gene (reference sequence). For the CDR3, the DNA is TGTGCCAGTACTCCGGGACTAGCGGGCGGACAAAGCTCCTACAATGAGCAGTTCTTC. Encoded protein: CASTPGLAGGQSSYNEQFF.

The chain links TRBV21-1 to TRBJ2-2; TRBD2, the table's D call, was not compared with the DNA. TRBV21-1 has pseudogene status. This CDR3 spans 14 amino acids. The CDR3 region has the DNA TGTGCCAGCGTCGGGGGGCCGAACACCGGGGAGCTGTTTTTT. Amino acids: CASVGGPNTGELFF.

The genes are TRBV30 and TRBJ2-3; 9 bases align to TRBD1. The CDR3 is made up of 17 amino acids. From germline, CDR1 is GTSNPN and CDR2 SVGIG (reference sequence). The junction had 12 bases not matched to a gene; V was cut back by 2 bases and J by 3 bases. As DNA, the CDR3 is TGTGCCTGGAGTTCCAAGGGACAGGGTTTCGGGACAGATACGCAGTATTTT. This encodes CAWSSKGQGFGTDTQYF.

The rearrangement links TRBV5-4 to TRBJ2-7, with 9 bases identical to TRBD2. The CDR3 length is 16 residues. Per the germline V gene, CDR1 is SGHNT and CDR2 is YYREEE (reference sequence). The junction had 16 bases not matched to a gene; V was cut back by 3 bases and J by 9 bases. CDR3 sequence (DNA): TGTGCCAGCAGCTCATCACCCGGACTAGCGACTAGCGTGCAGTACTTC. Amino acid sequence: CASSSSPGLATSVQYF.

In its sample, this clone was seen once. The chain employs TRBV19 and TRBJ1-1; D is unresolved. Germline V gene data show CDR1 as LNHDA and CDR2 as SQIVND (reference sequence). Trimming pared 3 bases from V and 0 bases from J, leaving 11 bases between. The CDR3 contains 15 residues. The CDR3 nucleotides are TGTGCCAGTAGTATCGATGCGGGCATGAACACTGAAGCTTTCTTT. This encodes CASSIDAGMNTEAFF.

The gene calls are TRBV14 and TRBJ1-5, with D maybe TRBD1 (5 bases). CDR3 length equals 13 residues. CDR1 and CDR2 (germline): SGHDN, FVKESK. V lost 4 bases, J lost 4 bases, and 8 bases lay in between. CDR3 sequence: CASSPGGNQPQHF. CDR3 DNA sequence: TGTGCCAGCAGCCCTGGGGGAAATCAGCCCCAGCATTTT.

The CDR3 here is CASSRGAETQYF. The DNA of the CDR3 is TGTGCCAGCAGTAGAGGGGCGGAGACCCAGTACTTC. V and J are TRBV6-5 and TRBJ2-5, with D tentatively TRBD1 or TRBD2 (5 bases each). The CDR3 spans 12 residues. V lost 5 bases and J 5 bases, leaving 9 bases between the germline ends. Per the germline V gene, CDR1 is MNHEY and CDR2 is SVGAGI.

The DNA for the CDR3 is TGTGCCAGCAGCTTATCGTGGGAGCTCCGGATGGTGTACTTC. Protein sequence: CASSLSWELRMVYF. This sequence joins TRBV7-2 and TRBJ2-5; TRBD2 might be the D (5 bases). The germline CDR1 and CDR2 sequences are SGHTA and FQGNSA. The V end lost 2 bases, the J end lost 13 bases, and 20 bases lay between the germline ends. The CDR3 is 14 residues long.

In nucleotides, the CDR3 is TGCAGTGCTAGCCATGTGACCCAGTACTTC. Encoded protein: CSASHVTQYF. The chain links TRBV20-1 to TRBJ2-5, with D unresolved. V was clipped by 3 bases and J by 7 bases, with 6 bases between them. CDR3 length equals 10 residues. Per the germline V gene, CDR1 is DFQATT and CDR2 is SNEGSKA (reference sequence).

This chain joins TRBV27 and TRBJ2-2, with TRBD1 matching 7 bases. Trimming took 4 bases from V and 6 from J; bases not matched to a gene: 2. The CDR3 loop spans 13 amino acids. Germline assignment: CDR1 MNHEY and CDR2 SMNVEV (reference sequence). The CDR3 reads CASSSTGAGELFF. The CDR3 coding sequence is TGTGCCAGCAGTTCTACAGGGGCCGGGGAGCTGTTTTTT.

The chain is built from TRBV7-2 and TRBJ2-7; D might be TRBD1 (6 bases). CDR1 is SGHTA, CDR2 FQGNSA, per germline. V was shortened by 5 bases and J by 2 bases, with 13 bases between the two germline ends. CDR3 size: 14 residues. CDR3 in amino acids: CASSIRQETYEQYF. DNA of the CDR3: TGTGCCAGCAGCATTAGACAGGAGACCTACGAGCAGTACTTC.

As regards this clone: Additional DNA sequences in this sample encode the identical CDR3. V and J are TRBV5-4 and TRBJ2-1; perhaps TRBD1 as D (6 bases). V was cut by 2 bases and J by 4 bases, with 13 bases left in between. The CDR3 runs to 15 residues. Germline CDR1 is SGHNT and CDR2 is YYREEE (reference sequence). CDR3 coding DNA: TGTGCCAGCAGCTTAAAATCAGGGACATACAATGAGCAGTTCTTC. Its protein is CASSLKSGTYNEQFF.

This clone appeared once. The chain is built from TRBV5-6 and TRBJ2-7, with no clear D. The CDR3 has 14 residues. CDR1 is SGHDT, CDR2 YYEEEE, per germline. Trimming removed 0 bases at V and 2 bases at J, with 9 bases between. CDR3 sequence reads: CASSLAGGTYEQYF. The CDR3 DNA reads as TGTGCCAGCAGCTTGGCCGGCGGAACCTACGAGCAGTACTTC.

This sequence joins TRBV19 and TRBJ2-7; maybe TRBD2 (5 bases). This CDR3 is built from 15 residues. In germline, CDR1 is LNHDA, CDR2 SQIVND (reference sequence). V lost 4 bases and J 3 bases, leaving 16 bases between the germline ends. The DNA for the CDR3 is TGTGCCAGTAGTACCCTGGGGAGTCTTTTCTACGAGCAGTACTTC. Its protein product is CASSTLGSLFYEQYF.

The V and J genes are TRBV28 and TRBJ1-4; D gene uncertain. The CDR3 consists of 14 residues. Per the germline V gene, CDR1 is MDHEN and CDR2 is SYDVKM. Trimming shortened V by 6 bases and J by 7 bases, and 15 bases separated the two germline ends. The CDR3 region has the DNA TGTGCCAGCAGCCCGGGAGGTTATAGTGAAAAACTGTTTTTT. Its translation: CASSPGGYSEKLFF.

V usage is TRBV6-4 and J usage is TRBJ1-2; TRBD1 matches at 9 bases. V gave up 4 bases and J gave up 5 bases; unmatched junction bases: 2. The CDR3 runs to 13 residues. In germline, CDR1 is MRHNA, CDR2 SNTAGT. CDR3 residues: CASSGDRVYGYTF. The CDR3 nucleotides are TGTGCCAGCAGTGGGGACAGGGTGTATGGCTACACCTTC.